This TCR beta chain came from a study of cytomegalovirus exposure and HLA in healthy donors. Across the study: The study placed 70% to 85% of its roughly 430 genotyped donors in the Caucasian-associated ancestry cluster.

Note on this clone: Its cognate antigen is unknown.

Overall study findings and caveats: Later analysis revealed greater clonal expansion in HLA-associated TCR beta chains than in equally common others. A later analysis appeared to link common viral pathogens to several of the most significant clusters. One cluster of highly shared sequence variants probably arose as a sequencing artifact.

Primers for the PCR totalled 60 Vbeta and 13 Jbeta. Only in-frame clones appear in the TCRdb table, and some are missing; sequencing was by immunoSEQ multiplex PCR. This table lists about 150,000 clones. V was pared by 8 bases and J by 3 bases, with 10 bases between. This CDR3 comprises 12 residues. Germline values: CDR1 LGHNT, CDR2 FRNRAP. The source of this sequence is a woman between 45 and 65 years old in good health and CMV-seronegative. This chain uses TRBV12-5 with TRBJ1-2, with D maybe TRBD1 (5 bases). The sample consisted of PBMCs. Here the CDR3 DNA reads TGTGCTAGTTCAGGGTCGGACTATGGCTACACCTTC. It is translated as CASSGSDYGYTF. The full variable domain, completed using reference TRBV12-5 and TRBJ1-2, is DARVTQTPRHKVTEMGQEVTMRCQPILGHNTVFWYRQTMMQGLELLAYFRNRAPLDDSGMPKDRFSAEMPDATLATLKIQPSEPRDSAVYFCASSGSDYGYTFGSGTRLTVV.